These T cell receptor beta chains were read from a single sample in a study of CD8 T cells in Susac syndrome. MiXCR, run by TCRdb on the immunoSEQ multiplex PCR reads, gives a single entry per CDR3 protein. The data contain under 250,000 distinct CDR3 sequences, about 94% of them seen just once; the ten biggest clones take up under 0.2%. Sample: CD4+ T cells from PBMCs. Receptors originate from a human donor with Susac syndrome. The CDR3 runs from the conserved cysteine through the conserved F or W. A D gene is named only where the DNA matches it firmly. Some rows have no size entry. The others give once, few or many, or a class for an expanded clone.

J	size	V	D	DNA	CDR3
TRBJ2-7	-	TRBV28	TRBD1	TGTGCCAGCAGTTTAGGACAGGGGGGCTACGAGCAGTACTTC	CASSLGQGGYEQYF
TRBJ2-7	-	TRBV28	TRBD1	TGTGCCAGCAGTTCGACAGGGGGTAAAAGCGAGCAGTACTTC	CASSSTGGKSEQYF
TRBJ2-7	-	TRBV9	TRBD1	TGTGCCAGCAGCGTAGAGACAGGGGATCACGAGCAGTACTTC	CASSVETGDHEQYF
TRBJ1-5	-	TRBV20-1	-	TGCAGTGCTACGTCGGGAGGGGGTCAGCCCCAGCATTTT	CSATSGGGQPQHF
TRBJ2-7	-	TRBV29-1	TRBD2	TGCAGCGTTGTCTGGGAGGGTCGTGGGGTTAGCTCCTACGAGCAGTACTTC	CSVVWEGRGVSSYEQYF
TRBJ1-1	-	TRBV6-2/TRBV6-3	-	TGTGCCAGCAGAAACCCACAGGGCGAAGCTTTCTTT	CASRNPQGEAFF
TRBJ1-5	-	TRBV30	TRBD1	TGTGCCTGGAGTGAGGGTCTCGACAGGGGCCTCCCCCATCAGCCCCAGCATTTT	CAWSEGLDRGLPHQPQHF
TRBJ2-5	-	TRBV20-1	-	TGCAGTGCTAGCGGGGGAGGAGGTGAGACCCAGTACTTC	CSASGGGGETQYF
TRBJ2-1	-	TRBV29-1	-	TGCAGCGTCAATGGACTCAGAAACGACAATGAGCAGTTCTTC	CSVNGLRNDNEQFF
TRBJ2-7	-	TRBV6-1	TRBD2	TGTGCCAGCAGTGAAGCTAGCGGGGGGCTCATCTCCTACGAGCAGTACTTC	CASSEASGGLISYEQYF
TRBJ2-7	-	TRBV30	TRBD1	TGTGCCGGGATGGGACAGGGGGCTTCCTACGAGCAGTACTTC	CAGMGQGASYEQYF
TRBJ2-3	-	TRBV24-1	-	TGTGCCACCAGTGATTTTGACTCGAGCACAGATACGCAGTATTTT	CATSDFDSSTDTQYF
TRBJ1-2	-	TRBV30	TRBD1	TGTGCCTGGGGCGCCGGGCAGGGGGAAGGCTACACCTTC	CAWGAGQGEGYTF
TRBJ1-2	once	TRBV20-1	-	TGCAGTGCTAGAGATGCCGGTTCTCCTAACTATGGCTACACCTTC	CSARDAGSPNYGYTF
TRBJ1-2	-	TRBV29-1	-	TGCAGCGTTGGGGCCGGGGCTCAGAGTAACTATGGCTACACCTTC	CSVGAGAQSNYGYTF
TRBJ2-5	-	TRBV6-2/TRBV6-3	TRBD1	TGTGCCAGCAGCCAGGGGACAGTCCAAGAGACCCAGTACTTC	CASSQGTVQETQYF
TRBJ2-1	-	TRBV7-2	-	TGTGCCAGCAGCCCGCGAGAAGGGAGCTCCTACAATGAGCAGTTCTTC	CASSPREGSSYNEQFF
TRBJ1-1	-	TRBV10-3	-	TGTGCCATCAGTGAGGGCACTGAAGCTTTCTTT	CAISEGTEAFF
TRBJ2-7	-	TRBV11-2	TRBD1	TGTGCCAGCAGCTCTATTAACAGGGGGCGAGGGAAGCTCTCCTACGAGCAGTACTTC	CASSSINRGRGKLSYEQYF
TRBJ2-7	-	TRBV15	-	TGTGCCACCAGCAGAGATGTGGCAGCCCAAACCTACGAGCAGTACTTC	CATSRDVAAQTYEQYF
TRBJ2-1	-	TRBV20-1	TRBD2	TGCAGTGCTGGACGGACTAGCGGGGGTCCCCTAGACTACAATGAGCAGTTCTTC	CSAGRTSGGPLDYNEQFF
TRBJ2-3	-	TRBV19	TRBD1	TGTGCCAGTAATCGGGACAGAGGCACAGATACGCAGTATTTT	CASNRDRGTDTQYF
TRBJ2-1	once	TRBV5-1	TRBD2	TGCGCCAGCAAACTAGCGGGGGGTGACAATGAGCAGTTCTTC	CASKLAGGDNEQFF
TRBJ2-5	once	TRBV7-2	-	TGTGCCAGCAGCTTAAGGGTCCGGGAGACCCAGTACTTC	CASSLRVRETQYF
TRBJ2-5	-	TRBV5-1	TRBD1	TGCGCCAGCAGCGTTACAGGGGGCGCAGATGAGACCCAGTACTTC	CASSVTGGADETQYF
TRBJ2-1	-	TRBV6-1	-	TGTGCCAGCATTTCCGACGTCGGCGGTGAGCAGTTCTTC	CASISDVGGEQFF
TRBJ2-6	-	TRBV3-1	-	TGTGCCAGCTTGAAATCGGGACGGAGATCTGGGGCCAACGTCCTGACTTTC	CASLKSGRRSGANVLTF
TRBJ2-1	-	TRBV2	-	TGTGCCAGCAGTGTTTCGTATGGGGGCGGGGGCCAGGAGTTCTTC	CASSVSYGGGGQEFF
TRBJ2-3	-	TRBV13	-	TGTGCCAGCAGCTTAAGCTTCCCCACAGATACGCAGTATTTT	CASSLSFPTDTQYF
TRBJ1-4	-	TRBV30	-	TGTGCCTGGAGCGGTGACGCAAGTGAAAAACTGTTTTTT	CAWSGDASEKLFF
TRBJ2-2	-	TRBV5-1	-	TGCGCCAGCAGCTTGTCCTCGGGGCGGAACACCGGGGAGCTGTTTTTT	CASSLSSGRNTGELFF
TRBJ2-3	once	TRBV20-1	TRBD2	TGCAGTGCTGAGCGGGGGATCACAGATACGCAGTATTTT	CSAERGITDTQYF
TRBJ1-1	-	TRBV9	-	TGTGCCAGCAGCGTAGGCCCTTCGAGCGCTGAAGCTTTCTTT	CASSVGPSSAEAFF
TRBJ1-1	-	TRBV11-2	TRBD1	TGTGCCAGCAGCCGACGACAGGGATGGGCTGACGCTTTCTTT	CASSRRQGWADAFF
TRBJ2-7	-	TRBV18	TRBD1	TGTGCCAGCTCACCAGACAGGGACGAGCAGTACTTC	CASSPDRDEQYF
TRBJ2-7	-	TRBV12-3/TRBV12-4	TRBD1	TGTGCCAGCAGTTTAACAGGGGGCTACGAGCAGTACTTC	CASSLTGGYEQYF
TRBJ1-5	-	TRBV30	-	TGTGCCTGGAGTGACTCCTCGGGCTCCCTGACGGGTCAGCCCCAGCATTTT	CAWSDSSGSLTGQPQHF
TRBJ1-2	-	TRBV4-3	TRBD1	TGCGCCAGCAGCCAACGTGGGACAGGGGTTAGCTATGGCTACACCTTC	CASSQRGTGVSYGYTF
TRBJ2-5	few	TRBV7-3	-	TGTGCCAGCAGCTTAGGGGGGGCCGAAGAGACCCAGTACTTC	CASSLGGAEETQYF
TRBJ1-1	once	TRBV5-1	TRBD1	TGCGCCAGCAGCGAGCGACAGGGGGCCACTGAAGCTTTCTTT	CASSERQGATEAFF
TRBJ2-6	-	TRBV4-3	-	TGCGCCAGCAGCCAAGGACGGACTATCTCTGGGGCCAACGTCCTGACTTTC	CASSQGRTISGANVLTF
TRBJ2-7	-	TRBV12-3/TRBV12-4	-	TGTGCCAGCAGCCCCCGGGTCTTGTTCTACGAGCAGTACTTC	CASSPRVLFYEQYF
TRBJ1-6	-	TRBV10-3	-	TGTGCCATCAGTGAGGGGGACCGTTCACCCCTCCACTTT	CAISEGDRSPLHF
TRBJ2-2	-	TRBV9	TRBD1	TGTGCCAGCAGCTTTGCCAGGGGGACCAGTGGGGAGCTGTTTTTT	CASSFARGTSGELFF
TRBJ2-1	-	TRBV5-1	-	TGCGCCAGCAGCGGCGGGACCGACAATGAGCAGTTCTTC	CASSGGTDNEQFF
TRBJ1-3	-	TRBV30	-	TGTGCCTGGACACTTTTTTTGAGCTCTGGAAACACCATATATTTT	CAWTLFLSSGNTIYF
TRBJ2-3	-	TRBV7-8	-	TGTGCCAGCAGCGTAAGTGGGGCGGCGGATACGCAGTATTTT	CASSVSGAADTQYF
TRBJ2-3	once	TRBV29-1	-	TGCAGCGTTGACGATAGGAGCACAGATACGCAGTATTTT	CSVDDRSTDTQYF
TRBJ2-3	-	TRBV30	-	TGTGCCTGGAATCTGCAATGGGCAGATACGCAGTATTTT	CAWNLQWADTQYF
TRBJ2-5	once	TRBV6-5	TRBD1	TGTGCCAGCAGAATGGGACAGGGGCAGACCCAGTACTTC	CASRMGQGQTQYF
TRBJ2-1	once	TRBV15	-	TGTGCCACCAGCAGAGATTATAGCACCGTAGATTCGACGAGCTCCTACAATGAGCAGTTCTTC	CATSRDYSTVDSTSSYNEQFF
TRBJ2-3	-	TRBV6-1	-	TGTGCCAGCAGCGCGGACTACACAGATACGCAGTATTTT	CASSADYTDTQYF
TRBJ1-3	-	TRBV7-2	-	TGTGCCAGCAGCGTAAGGGACCGCGGAAACACCATATATTTT	CASSVRDRGNTIYF
TRBJ1-2	-	TRBV6-2/TRBV6-3	-	TGTGCCAGCAGTTACCCCGGTGGCTATGGCTACACCTTC	CASSYPGGYGYTF
TRBJ1-2	-	TRBV30	-	TGTGCCTGGAGTGGACAGCCTACTACTATGGCTGGCTACACCTTC	CAWSGQPTTMAGYTF
TRBJ2-3	-	TRBV4-1	-	TGCGCCAGCAGCCAAGATCGAGGGGTAAGGGGGACAGATACGCAGTATTTT	CASSQDRGVRGTDTQYF
TRBJ1-1	-	TRBV30	-	TGTGCCTGGAAAAGGTCGAACACTGAAGCTTTCTTT	CAWKRSNTEAFF